This TCR beta chain is drawn from a study of blood T cell repertoires in COVID-19. In germline, CDR1 is SGHAT, CDR2 FQNNGV. The CDR3 is 13 residues long. Trimming left V 2 bases short and J 3 bases short, with 5 bases between. The repertoire was sequenced with immunoSEQ multiplex PCR; TCRdb's copy has only in-frame clones and lacks some. The sample carries approximately 130,000 clones, around 88% recorded once. Sequencing used peripheral blood. The origin of this receptor is a woman aged 50 to 60 who had recovered from COVID-19. The genes are TRBV11-2 and TRBJ2-1; D is ambiguous. CDR3 sequence (DNA): TGTGCCAGCAGCTTAAGAGGCTACAATGAGCAGTTCTTC. It encodes CASSLRGYNEQFF.